These T cell receptor beta chains were read from a single sample in a study of blood T cell repertoires in COVID-19. Using immunoSEQ multiplex PCR, the repertoire was profiled, and TCRdb retains in-frame clones only, with some absent. The table has approximately 200,000 clones, about 88% seen once. What was sequenced was PBMCs or T cells enriched from blood (not recorded which). These TCRs come from a woman in her twenties or thirties who had recovered from COVID-19. Both conserved end residues are part of each CDR3. Each record gives: J gene, D gene, V gene, clone size, CDR3 protein, CDR3 DNA. The D gene is left open where the match is weak. Size is stated for part of the rows, as once, few or many counts, or as a class when the clone is expanded.

TRBJ2-1,TRBD2,TRBV18,few,CASSPLPPASGMGEQFF,TGTGCCAGCTCACCACTCCCCCCGGCTAGCGGGATGGGTGAGCAGTTCTTC
TRBJ2-3,TRBD2,TRBV10-1,few,CASSRDYNTDTQYF,TGCGCCAGCAGCCGGGACTACAACACAGATACGCAGTATTTT
TRBJ1-1,TRBD1,TRBV10-3,-,CAIGGQMNTEAFF,TGTGCCATCGGGGGACAGATGAACACTGAAGCTTTCTTT
TRBJ1-5,TRBD1,TRBV28,-,CASWGRTGTQPQHF,TGTGCCAGCTGGGGACGGACAGGGACCCAGCCCCAGCATTTT
TRBJ2-5,TRBD1,TRBV7-2,-,CASSLLRTGGQETQYF,TGTGCCAGCAGCCTCCTCCGGACAGGGGGGCAAGAGACCCAGTACTTC
TRBJ2-5,TRBD2,TRBV28,-,CASSLYGTSNQGTQYF,TGTGCCAGCAGTTTATACGGGACTAGCAATCAAGGGACCCAGTACTTC
TRBJ1-1,-,TRBV28,-,CASIFFAGRGTEAFF,TGTGCCAGCATCTTCTTCGCTGGACGGGGCACTGAAGCTTTCTTT
TRBJ1-2,TRBD1,TRBV24-1,once,CATSDRGRDYGYTF,TGTGCCACCAGTGATAGGGGGCGGGACTATGGCTACACCTTC
TRBJ1-1,TRBD1,TRBV19,-,CASSIDWTGRISTEAFF,TGTGCCAGTAGTATCGATTGGACAGGGCGGATAAGTACTGAAGCTTTCTTT
TRBJ2-1,TRBD2,TRBV7-8,-,CASSLVLAEYNEQFF,TGTGCCAGCAGCTTAGTTCTAGCGGAGTACAATGAGCAGTTCTTC
TRBJ2-2,TRBD2,TRBV19,-,CASSLAGVGGELFF,TGTGCCAGTAGTCTAGCGGGAGTTGGCGGGGAGCTGTTTTTT
TRBJ1-5,-,TRBV28,-,CASSPRGYGNQPQHF,TGTGCCAGCAGCCCCAGGGGTTACGGCAATCAGCCCCAGCATTTT
TRBJ1-2,TRBD1,TRBV10-3,-,CAIRSDRDRIYGYTF,TGTGCCATCAGATCCGACAGGGATCGGATTTATGGCTACACCTTC
TRBJ2-5,TRBD2,TRBV5-1,-,CASSSSLPRLAGEKETQYF,TGCGCCAGCAGCTCCTCTTTACCTCGGCTAGCGGGAGAGAAAGAGACCCAGTACTTC
TRBJ1-1,-,TRBV5-6,once,CASNNWGGTEAFF,TGTGCCAGCAACAATTGGGGGGGCACTGAAGCTTTCTTT
TRBJ1-2,TRBD1,TRBV29-1,few,CSVDRGRAYGYTF,TGCAGCGTAGACAGGGGGAGAGCCTATGGCTACACCTTC
TRBJ2-5,TRBD1,TRBV7-3,-,CASSFQGAGETQYF,TGTGCCAGCAGCTTCCAGGGGGCAGGGGAGACCCAGTACTTC
TRBJ1-1,-,TRBV5-1,-,CASSLVVGVEAFF,TGCGCCAGCAGCTTGGTTGTCGGGGTTGAAGCTTTCTTT
TRBJ2-2,-,TRBV28,-,CASATDVKRVTGELFF,TGTGCCAGCGCAACCGATGTCAAGCGGGTCACCGGGGAGCTGTTTTTT
TRBJ2-1,-,TRBV14,-,CASSQPAGYYNEQFF,TGTGCCAGCAGCCAACCAGCGGGTTATTACAATGAGCAGTTCTTC
TRBJ1-1,-,TRBV9,-,CASSVEGRRRNTEAFF,TGTGCCAGCAGCGTAGAAGGTCGGCGGAGGAACACTGAAGCTTTCTTT
TRBJ2-3,TRBD2,TRBV5-6,few,CASSLGSTSGTDTQYF,TGTGCCAGCAGCTTGGGCTCGACTAGCGGCACAGATACGCAGTATTTT
TRBJ1-5,-,TRBV4-1,-,CASSPQGNNQPQHF,TGCGCCAGCAGCCCTCAGGGGAACAATCAGCCCCAGCATTTT
TRBJ1-4,-,TRBV28,-,CASSPTVPGEKLFF,TGTGCCAGCAGCCCGACCGTTCCAGGGGAAAAACTGTTTTTT
TRBJ2-1,-,TRBV7-2,-,CASSFPPGTLDNEQFF,TGTGCCAGCAGCTTTCCCCCCGGGACTTTAGATAATGAGCAGTTCTTC
TRBJ2-6,TRBD1,TRBV28,-,CASSLSGGTGANVLTF,TGTGCCAGCAGTTTGTCAGGGGGTACTGGGGCCAACGTCCTGACTTTC
TRBJ2-3,-,TRBV6-5,-,CASSSPRGKSTDTQYF,TGTGCCAGCAGTTCCCCACGGGGGAAGAGCACAGATACGCAGTATTTT
TRBJ2-7,-,TRBV14,-,CASSQVRGYEQYF,TGTGCCAGCAGCCAAGTCAGGGGTTACGAGCAGTACTTC
TRBJ2-1,TRBD2,TRBV29-1,-,CSVGKPGLVIYEQFF,TGCAGCGTTGGCAAACCGGGACTAGTCATTTACGAGCAGTTCTTC
TRBJ2-5,-,TRBV18,-,CASSPGPAQETQYF,TGTGCCAGCTCACCGGGGCCAGCTCAAGAGACCCAGTACTTC
TRBJ1-1,-,TRBV19,few,CASKFRGNTEAFF,TGTGCCAGTAAGTTTAGGGGGAACACTGAAGCTTTCTTT
TRBJ2-2,-,TRBV10-1,-,CASSEGGANTGELFF,TGCGCCAGCAGTGAAGGGGGGGCGAACACCGGGGAGCTGTTTTTT
TRBJ1-5,TRBD1,TRBV18,-,CASSQTGGDQPQHF,TGTGCCAGCTCCCAGACAGGGGGCGATCAGCCCCAGCATTTT
TRBJ2-7,-,TRBV6-2/TRBV6-3,-,CASSYKADRMYEQYF,TGTGCCAGCAGTTATAAGGCCGACAGGATGTACGAGCAGTACTTC
TRBJ2-1,TRBD2,TRBV10-3,-,CASGTSGSGEQFF,TGTGCCAGCGGGACTAGCGGGAGCGGGGAGCAGTTCTTC
TRBJ1-6,-,TRBV11-3,-,CASSLVSDSPLHF,TGTGCCAGCAGCTTAGTGAGTGATTCACCCCTCCACTTT
TRBJ1-1,-,TRBV3-1/TRBV3-2,-,CASSQDPRTLNTEAFF,TGTGCCAGCAGCCAAGATCCTCGGACACTGAACACTGAAGCTTTCTTT
TRBJ2-7,-,TRBV9,-,CASSVGGGEHSYEQYF,TGTGCCAGCAGCGTAGGAGGGGGAGAGCACTCCTACGAGCAGTACTTC
TRBJ1-3,-,TRBV30,-,CAWKRGNTIYF,TGTGCCTGGAAGAGGGGAAACACCATATATTTT
TRBJ1-2,-,TRBV19,-,CASSRRDTNYGYTF,TGTGCCAGTAGTAGACGGGACACTAACTATGGCTACACCTTC
TRBJ1-6,-,TRBV27,-,CASSSKQVANSPLHF,TGTGCCAGCAGTTCCAAACAGGTAGCCAATTCACCCCTCCACTTT